The 17 T cell receptor beta chains listed next were all sequenced from one sample in a study of spatial heterogeneity in lung cancer. TCRdb reanalysed the 5' RACE reads using MiXCR and keeps one entry per CDR3 protein. Of about 24,000 distinct CDR3 sequences in the sample, 3% to 3.5% were seen once. Documented time point: sample taken at primary tumor resection. The specimen comprised PBMCs, sampled at surgery. These receptors were collected from a female donor with early-stage non-small cell lung cancer.

This clonotype was counted at least ten times. V and J are TRBV5-4 and TRBJ2-1; 10 bases align to TRBD2. Unmatched junction bases numbered 9, after V lost 5 bases and J lost 4 bases. This CDR3 comprises 16 residues. Germline CDR1 SGHNT, CDR2 YYREEE (reference sequence). The CDR3 nucleotides read TGTGCCAGCAGAACGACGGGACTAGCGAAATACAATGAGCAGTTCTTC. Its protein product is CASRTTGLAKYNEQFF.

This clonotype has ten or more counts. The J gene is TRBJ1-6, the V gene TRBV27, with D uncertain. In germline, CDR1 is MNHEY, CDR2 SMNVEV (reference sequence). V was clipped by 5 bases and J by 7 bases, with 9 bases between them. The CDR3 is 13 amino acids. The CDR3 loop reads CASSMLGNSPLHF. In DNA form, the CDR3 reads TGTGCCAGCAGTATGCTTGGGAATTCACCCCTCCACTTT.

This clonotype was seen at least ten times. The chain joins TRBV10-2 to TRBJ2-3; 14 bases are shared with TRBD2. V shed 10 bases, J shed 6 bases, and the junction held 6 bases outside the gene matches. Germline CDR1 WSHSY, CDR2 SAAADI. This CDR3 is 14 amino acids long. CDR3 sequence (DNA): TGCGCCATCGGGACTAGCGGGGGCGAGGATACGCAGTATTTT. Translated: CAIGTSGGEDTQYF.

This clonotype was picked up many times. This chain joins TRBV10-2 and TRBJ2-2; TRBD1 agrees at 8 bases. CDR1 and CDR2 (germline): WSHSY, SAAADI. V shed 10 bases and J 1 base; nucleotides not matched to a gene: 5. The CDR3 is 14 residues long. The CDR3: CATSTGVNTGELFF. The CDR3 DNA is TGCGCCACCTCGACAGGGGTGAACACCGGGGAGCTGTTTTTT.

This clonotype was recorded at least ten times. The chain employs TRBV4-2 and TRBJ2-7; the match to TRBD2 covers 9 bases. With V trimmed by 0 bases and J by 9 bases, 21 bases remained unmatched. The CDR3 extends over 19 amino acids. The V gene's germline CDR1 is LGHNA and CDR2 YNFKEQ. CDR3 region: CASSQEGGLAELDSLGQYF. DNA for the CDR3: TGTGCCAGCAGCCAAGAGGGGGGACTAGCAGAGCTTGATAGTTTGGGGCAGTACTTC.

This clonotype was counted at least ten times. The chain uses TRBV6-1 and TRBJ2-7; TRBD1 agrees at 9 bases. V lost 1 base to trimming and J lost 7 bases; unmatched junction nucleotides: 8. The CDR3 length is 15 residues. The germline gives CDR1 MNHNS, CDR2 SASEGT. As DNA, the CDR3 is TGTGCCAGCAGTGAAGGGTCCGCGGGACAGGGAGAGCAGTACTTC. It codes for CASSEGSAGQGEQYF.

Many counts were recorded for this clonotype. This chain connects TRBV3-1 to TRBJ2-7; D uncertain. This CDR3 region has 11 residues. Germline V gives CDR1 LGHDT, CDR2 YNNKEL (reference sequence). The V and J ends lost 6 bases and 3 bases respectively, with 6 bases between them. The CDR3: CASSYYYEQYF. The CDR3 DNA sequence: TGTGCCAGCAGTTACTACTACGAGCAGTACTTC.

This clonotype has a count of ten or more. This rearrangement joins TRBV9 to TRBJ1-1; D is possibly TRBD1 (5 bases). This CDR3 contains 15 residues. The germline V gene has CDR1 SGDLS and CDR2 YYNGEE. Trimming shortened V by 3 bases and J by 1 base, and 13 bases separated the two germline ends. CDR3 DNA: TGTGCCAGCAGCGCAGAAACAGGCCGGAACACTGAAGCTTTCTTT. Protein product: CASSAETGRNTEAFF.

This clonotype was seen ten or more times. The V call is TRBV20-1, the J call TRBJ1-5; possibly TRBD1 for D (5 bases). The germline CDR1 and CDR2 sequences are DFQATT and SNEGSKA (reference sequence). The CDR3 loop spans 12 amino acids. Trimming stripped 5 bases from V and 4 bases from J, with 9 bases between. CDR3 amino acids: CSAGTSNQPQHF. The CDR3 DNA follows: TGCAGTGCTGGGACCTCGAATCAGCCCCAGCATTTT.

This clonotype was seen many times. This chain uses TRBV24-1 with TRBJ1-5; D call uncertain. The germline V gene has CDR1 KGHDR and CDR2 SFDVKD. The length of the CDR3 is 13 residues. V gave up 6 bases and J gave up 4 bases, with 9 bases separating them. The CDR3 loop is CATSRNGNQPQHF. The CDR3 DNA follows: TGTGCCACCAGTAGGAATGGGAATCAGCCCCAGCATTTT.

This clonotype occurred many times. The chain recombines TRBV4-1 with TRBJ1-2; the D is unclear. The CDR3 contains 15 residues. Germline CDR1 reads MGHRA; CDR2 reads YSYEKL. The germline V and J ends were trimmed by 1 base and 4 bases, with 13 bases remaining between them. CDR3 protein: CASSQVGRTPYGYTF. CDR3 nucleotide sequence: TGCGCCAGCAGCCAAGTAGGGCGGACTCCCTATGGCTACACCTTC.

There are many counts of this clonotype. This chain connects TRBV29-1 to TRBJ2-4, with 8 positions matching TRBD1. V was clipped by 8 bases and J by 9 bases; unmatched bases: 24. The CDR3 has 17 amino acids. CDR1 is SQVTM, CDR2 ANQGSEA, per germline. The CDR3 here is CSPPRGREWVPTRIQYF. The CDR3 coding sequence is TGCAGCCCTCCCAGGGGGCGCGAATGGGTCCCTACCCGCATTCAGTACTTC.

Many counts were recorded for this clonotype. V gene TRBV12-3 or TRBV12-4 combines with J gene TRBJ2-5; 8 nucleotides line up with TRBD2. J was trimmed by 5 bases and V by 3 bases; bases with no gene match: 5. This CDR3 region has 14 residues. As DNA, the CDR3 is TGTGCCAGCAGTTTGTCGGGAGGGAGTGAGACCCAGTACTTC. It encodes CASSLSGGSETQYF.

This clonotype was counted many times. The chain recombines TRBV6-2 or TRBV6-3 with TRBJ1-5, with TRBD1 matching 8 bases. This CDR3 region has 13 residues. V was clipped by 6 bases and J by 6 bases; unmatched bases: 4. Looked up from germline, CDR1 is MNHEY and CDR2 is SVGEGT. The CDR3 DNA is TGTGCCAGCAGGGACAGGGTGGGTCAGCCCCAGCATTTT. Translation gives CASRDRVGQPQHF.

Comments on this clonotype: A clone one base away is much larger, so this may be a read error. This chain uses TRBV5-1 with TRBJ2-2, with 8 bases that match TRBD1. J was trimmed by 1 base and V by 3 bases; bases with no gene match: 5. This CDR3 contains 16 residues. The germline CDR1 and CDR2 sequences are SGHRS and YFSETQ. Written as DNA, the CDR3 is TGCGCCAGCAGCTCGACCGGGACAGGGAACACCGGGGAGCTGTTTTTT. Residues: CASSSTGTGNTGELFF.

CDR3 sequence (DNA): TGTGCCAGCAGTTTACAGGGGAATCAGCCCCAGCATTTT. It yields the protein CASSLQGNQPQHF. The V call is TRBV27, the J call TRBJ1-5, with a weak D call TRBD1 (6 bases). The CDR3 runs 13 residues. The V end was cut by 2 bases, the J end by 4 bases, with 6 bases between. Germline-derived CDR1 and CDR2 are MNHEY and SMNVEV (reference sequence).

This clonotype occurred many times. The V gene is TRBV3-1, the J gene TRBJ1-1, with D perhaps matching TRBD1 (6 bases). The CDR3 covers 12 residues. From germline, CDR1 is LGHDT and CDR2 YNNKEL (reference sequence). Trimming cost V 2 bases and J 7 bases, with 8 bases left between them. The CDR3 sequence is CASSQTRGEAFF. CDR3 nucleotide sequence: TGTGCCAGCAGCCAAACCAGGGGTGAAGCTTTCTTT.